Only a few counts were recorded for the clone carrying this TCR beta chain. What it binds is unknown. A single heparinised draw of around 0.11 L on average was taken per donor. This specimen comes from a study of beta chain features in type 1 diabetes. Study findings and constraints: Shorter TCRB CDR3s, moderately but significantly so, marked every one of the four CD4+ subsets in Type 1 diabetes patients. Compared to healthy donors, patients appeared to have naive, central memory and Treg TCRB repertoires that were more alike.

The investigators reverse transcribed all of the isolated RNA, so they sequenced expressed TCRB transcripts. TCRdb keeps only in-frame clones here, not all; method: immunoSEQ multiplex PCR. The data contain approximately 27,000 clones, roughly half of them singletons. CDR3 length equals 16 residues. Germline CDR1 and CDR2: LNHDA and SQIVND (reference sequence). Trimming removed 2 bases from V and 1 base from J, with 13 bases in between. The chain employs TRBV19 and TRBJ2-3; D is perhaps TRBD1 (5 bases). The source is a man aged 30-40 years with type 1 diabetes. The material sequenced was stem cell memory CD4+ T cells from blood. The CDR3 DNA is TGTGCCAGTAGTATACGGACACCTCGGGGCACAGATACGCAGTATTTT. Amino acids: CASSIRTPRGTDTQYF.